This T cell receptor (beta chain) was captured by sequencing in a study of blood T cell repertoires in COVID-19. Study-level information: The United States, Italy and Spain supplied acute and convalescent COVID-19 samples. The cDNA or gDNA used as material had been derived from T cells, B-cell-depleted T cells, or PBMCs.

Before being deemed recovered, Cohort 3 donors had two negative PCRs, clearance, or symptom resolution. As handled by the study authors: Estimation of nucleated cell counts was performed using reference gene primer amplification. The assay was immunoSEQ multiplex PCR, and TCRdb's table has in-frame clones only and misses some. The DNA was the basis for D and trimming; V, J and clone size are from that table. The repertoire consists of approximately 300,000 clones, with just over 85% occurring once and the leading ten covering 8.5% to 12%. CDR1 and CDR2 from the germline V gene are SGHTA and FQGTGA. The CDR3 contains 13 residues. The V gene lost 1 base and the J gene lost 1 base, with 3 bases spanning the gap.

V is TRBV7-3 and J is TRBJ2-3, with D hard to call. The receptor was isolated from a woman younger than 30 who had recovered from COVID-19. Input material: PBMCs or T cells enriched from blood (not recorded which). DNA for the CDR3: TGTGCCAGCAGCTTAATCGGCACAGATACGCAGTATTTT. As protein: CASSLIGTDTQYF.